This T cell receptor beta chain stems from a study of blood T cells in healthy people across ages. Points from the study as a whole: Shifts in expanded clonotypes may have been confounded by donor CMV status, which was unknown. Per million T cells, the diversity of TCR beta decreased roughly linearly as age advanced.

It was with a sample-barcoded 5' primer and a J-beta primer mix that a second PCR of about 7 to 12 cycles was run. TCRdb re-derived calls from the 5' RACE reads in MiXCR, one entry per CDR3 protein. The sample includes some 1.7 million distinct CDR3 sequences, 28% of them seen just once. There are a few counts of this clonotype. No antigen is known for it. The TCR originated in a woman between 25 and 40 years old in good health. Sequencing was done on a sample of blood.

CDR3 bases: TGCAGTGCTAGAGGGGTCCAGGGGGCTAACTATGGCTACACCTTC. This codes for CSARGVQGANYGYTF. The chain has TRBV20-1 and TRBJ1-2; 7 bases line up with TRBD1. The V segment lost 1 base and the J segment 0 bases; nucleotides outside the gene matches: 5. The length of the CDR3 is 15 residues. Looked up from germline, CDR1 is DFQATT and CDR2 is SNEGSKA (reference sequence).